Below are 32 T cell receptor beta chains sequenced from a single sample in a study of tumour-infiltrating T cells in Burkitt lymphoma. Here immunoSEQ multiplex PCR was the method, and the copy in TCRdb shows in-frame clones only, minus some. There are more than 40,000 clones in the sample; around 31% occur only once, and over 2.5% lies in the top ten. The sequenced sample consisted of tumor tissue. The receptors were sampled from a human donor with Burkitt lymphoma.

The chain combines TRBV15 with TRBJ1-2; D remains ambiguous. There are 15 residues in the CDR3. The V gene lost 3 bases and the J gene lost 8 bases, with 19 bases spanning the gap. Per germline, CDR1 LNHNV and CDR2 YYDKDF (reference sequence). The CDR3 bases are TGTGCCACCAGCAGCCCCCCGGGAACCTTCGGGGGCTACACCTTC. Translating it yields CATSSPPGTFGGYTF.

This clone was detected only a few times. The chain links TRBV5-1 to TRBJ2-7; 11 nucleotides match TRBD2. CDR3 length: 17 amino acids. Trimming cost V 4 bases and J 2 bases; bases outside gene matches: 11. Per germline, CDR1 SGHRS and CDR2 YFSETQ. The CDR3 DNA reads TGCGCCAGCAGCCTTACTAGCGGGGGAACTCTTCCCTACGAGCAGTACTTC. This gives the protein CASSLTSGGTLPYEQYF.

J is TRBJ2-3 and V is TRBV9; no definite D call. The CDR3 consists of 15 residues. Germline V gene lookup returns CDR1 SGDLS and CDR2 YYNGEE. V was trimmed by 3 bases and J by 1 base, leaving 12 bases between them. Here the CDR3 DNA reads TGTGCCAGCAGCGCCCTTGGTGGACGCACAGATACGCAGTATTTT. Amino acids: CASSALGGRTDTQYF.

This rearrangement joins TRBV10-3 to TRBJ1-1; tentatively, D is TRBD1 (5 bases). There are 13 residues in the CDR3. With 10 bases removed from V and 6 bases from J, the gap between germline ends came to 18 bases. The V gene's germline CDR1 is ENHRY and CDR2 SYGVKD. The CDR3: CATSGGWGAEAFF. The CDR3 coding sequence is TGTGCCACCAGCGGAGGATGGGGCGCTGAAGCTTTCTTT.

This clone was counted a few times. The chain employs TRBV14 and TRBJ2-6; the D is unclear. The CDR3 extends over 14 amino acids. The germline V and J ends were trimmed by 2 bases and 1 base, with 3 bases remaining between them. Germline CDR1 reads SGHDN; CDR2 reads FVKESK. The CDR3 protein is CASSQSSGANVLTF. The CDR3, as DNA: TGTGCCAGCAGCCAATCTTCTGGGGCCAACGTCCTGACTTTC. The full variable domain, rest sourced from reference TRBV14 and TRBJ2-6, is EAGVTQFPSHSVIEKGQTVTLRCDPISGHDNLYWYRRVMGKEIKFLLHFVKESKQDESGMPNNRFLAERTGGTYSTLKVQPAELEDSGVYFCASSQSSGANVLTFGAGSRLTVL.

V and J are TRBV5-4 and TRBJ1-1; tentative D call: TRBD1 (5 bases). The V gene lost 4 bases and the J gene lost 1 base, with 5 bases spanning the gap. The CDR3 runs to 12 residues. Germline CDR1 and CDR2: SGHNT and YYREEE (reference sequence). The CDR3 coding sequence is TGTGCCAGCAGCGGACAGAACACTGAAGCTTTCTTT. This codes for CASSGQNTEAFF.

The chain is built from TRBV7-8 and TRBJ2-7; 7 bases are a match to TRBD2. In germline, CDR1 is SGHVS, CDR2 FQNEAQ. V was clipped by 3 bases and J by 3 bases; unmatched bases: 5. CDR3 length: 14 amino acids. CDR3 residues: CASSFGGGVYEQYF. The CDR3 DNA sequence: TGTGCCAGCAGCTTCGGGGGAGGGGTCTACGAGCAGTACTTC.

The rearrangement links TRBV21-1 to TRBJ1-1; the DNA was not compared with TRBD1, the D call given in the table. TRBV21-1 is recorded as a pseudogene. This CDR3 spans 16 amino acids. The CDR3 DNA sequence: TGTGCCAGCAGCAAAAGAGGGGACAGGGATAACACTGAAGCTTTCTTT. This translates into CASSKRGDRDNTEAFF.

This chain connects TRBV7-2 to TRBJ1-6, with a weak D call TRBD1 (6 bases). CDR1 and CDR2 from the germline V gene are SGHTA and FQGNSA. CDR3 size: 16 residues. Trimming took 3 bases from V and 9 from J, leaving 18 bases between them. CDR3 sequence reads: CASSFGPRGTSSPLHF. The CDR3 DNA reads TGTGCCAGCAGCTTCGGGCCCAGGGGAACGAGTTCACCCCTCCACTTT.

This clone was found a few times. J is TRBJ2-2 and V is TRBV7-8; D gene uncertain. The germline V gene has CDR1 SGHVS and CDR2 FQNEAQ. The CDR3 sequence is 13 residues long. Trimming pared 1 base from V and 6 bases from J, leaving 6 bases between. The CDR3 bases are TGTGCCAGCAGCTTAGTTTCGGCCGGGGAGCTGTTTTTT. This gives the protein CASSLVSAGELFF. The variable domain in full, completed from reference TRBV7-8 and TRBJ2-2, reads GAGVSQSPRYKVAKRGQDVALRCDPISGHVSLFWYQQALGQGPEFLTYFQNEAQLDKSGLPSDRFFAERPEGSVSTLKIQRTQQEDSAVYLCASSLVSAGELFFGEGSRLTVL.

This clone was observed a few times. The genes are TRBV9 and TRBJ1-1; unclear D gene. Germline CDR1 SGDLS, CDR2 YYNGEE. The CDR3 runs 14 residues. With 0 bases removed from V and 4 bases from J, the gap between germline ends came to 10 bases. The CDR3 DNA reads TGTGCCAGCAGCGTAGCTGTATCCGGCACTGAAGCTTTCTTT. Translated: CASSVAVSGTEAFF.

This clone was observed a few times. The chain uses TRBV2 and TRBJ1-6; no clear D. This CDR3 comprises 12 residues. Germline V gene data show CDR1 as SNHLY and CDR2 as FYNNEI. V lost 8 bases, J lost 7 bases, and 9 bases lay in between. This chain's CDR3 is CASRVFNSPLHF. The CDR3 coding sequence is TGTGCCAGCCGGGTCTTCAATTCACCCCTCCACTTT.

This clone came up a few times. This rearrangement joins TRBV7-8 to TRBJ2-7, with a possible D match to TRBD2 (6 bases). From germline, CDR1 is SGHVS and CDR2 FQNEAQ. The V end lost 5 bases, the J end lost 7 bases, and 15 bases lay between the germline ends. The CDR3 extends over 13 amino acids. The chain's CDR3 is CASSTRSGVEQYF. The CDR3 DNA sequence: TGTGCCAGCAGCACTCGGTCGGGGGTTGAGCAGTACTTC.

The DNA for the CDR3 is TGCGCCAGCAGCTTGGAGGGGACACCAAATTCACCCCTCCACTTT. Protein: CASSLEGTPNSPLHF. The chain uses TRBV5-1 and TRBJ1-6; perhaps TRBD1 as D (6 bases). The CDR3 extends over 15 amino acids. CDR1 SGHRS and CDR2 YFSETQ come from the germline V gene. The V end was cut by 0 bases, the J end by 7 bases, with 11 bases between. Full variable domain (outside the CDR3, taken from reference TRBV5-1 and TRBJ1-6): KAGVTQTPRYLIKTRGQQVTLSCSPISGHRSVSWYQQTPGQGLQFLFEYFSETQRNKGNFPGRFSGRQFSNSRSEMNVSTLELGDSALYLCASSLEGTPNSPLHFGNGTRLTVT.

This clone was seen a few times. The chain uses TRBV19 and TRBJ2-3; 10 bases are shared with TRBD1. The V gene's germline CDR1 is LNHDA and CDR2 SQIVND (reference sequence). The CDR3 consists of 14 residues. V lost 6 bases, J lost 3 bases, and 3 bases stayed unmatched. The CDR3 region has the DNA TGTGCCAGTAGCAGACAGGGGGCAACAGATACGCAGTATTTT. It specifies CASSRQGATDTQYF.

CDR3 coding DNA: TGTGCCAGTAGCCTCGGGTGGGACAGGGTTAATGAAGCTTTCTTT. Protein sequence: CASSLGWDRVNEAFF. V and J are TRBV19 and TRBJ1-1; 9 bases fit TRBD1. V lost 6 bases and J lost 7; bases outside the gene matches: 12. The length of the CDR3 is 15 residues. CDR1 and CDR2 (germline): LNHDA, SQIVND (reference sequence).

This clone was observed a handful of times. This rearrangement joins TRBV18 to TRBJ2-3; 9 bases are a match to TRBD2. Per the germline V gene, CDR1 is KGHSH and CDR2 is LQKENI. The V gene end was trimmed by 8 bases and the J gene end by 4 bases; junction bases not matched to a gene: 13. The CDR3 has 16 amino acids. The CDR3 here is CASPPEVAGASDTQYF. CDR3 nucleotides: TGTGCCAGCCCCCCTGAAGTAGCGGGGGCCTCAGATACGCAGTATTTT.

The chain carries TRBV4-3 and TRBJ1-3; the D is unclear. The V and J ends lost 1 base and 0 bases respectively, with 7 bases between them. This CDR3 spans 15 amino acids. Germline V lookup: CDR1 LGHNA, CDR2 YSLEER. The chain's CDR3 is CASSQVQSSGNTIYF. CDR3 nucleotide sequence: TGCGCCAGCAGCCAAGTACAGAGCTCTGGAAACACCATATATTTT.

The CDR3, as DNA: TGTGCCAGCAGCCAAGATCGGGGGGCGGTCTACGAGCAGTACTTC. This encodes CASSQDRGAVYEQYF. The chain uses TRBV4-2 and TRBJ2-7; the D gene is possibly TRBD2 (7 bases). The CDR3 spans 15 residues. CDR1 and CDR2 from the germline V gene are LGHNA and YNFKEQ. The V end lost 0 bases, the J end lost 3 bases, and 12 bases lay between the germline ends.

This clone showed up just a few times. This chain uses TRBV5-4 with TRBJ1-5, with D possibly matching TRBD1 (6 bases). Germline V gene data show CDR1 as SGHNT and CDR2 as YYREEE (reference sequence). V gave up 0 bases and J gave up 8 bases, with 12 bases separating them. This CDR3 contains 14 residues. CDR3 protein: CASSLDGGPEPQHF. In DNA form, the CDR3 reads TGTGCCAGCAGCTTGGATGGGGGGCCGGAGCCCCAGCATTTT.

This clone was counted between two and nine times. The V and J genes are TRBV4-1 and TRBJ2-7; 9 bases are shared with TRBD1. The J segment lost 5 bases and the V segment lost 3 bases, leaving 11 bases of the junction unmatched. The CDR3 covers 16 residues. Germline V gene data show CDR1 as MGHRA and CDR2 as YSYEKL. CDR3: CASSHASGTGNHEQYF. In DNA, the CDR3 is TGCGCCAGCAGCCACGCCTCTGGGACAGGGAACCACGAGCAGTACTTC.

This clone came up a few times. V usage is TRBV5-4 and J usage is TRBJ2-5; D gene uncertain. V dropped 3 bases and J dropped 1 base, with 7 bases sitting between them. This CDR3 has 13 amino acids. The V gene's germline CDR1 is SGHNT and CDR2 YYREEE (reference sequence). Here the CDR3 reads CASSYSRQETQYF. CDR3 coding DNA: TGTGCCAGCAGCTATAGCCGCCAAGAGACCCAGTACTTC.

The table lists this clone with a few counts. Other DNA sequences in this sample translate to the same CDR3. The chain has TRBV6-5 and TRBJ1-2; no firm D call. This CDR3 region has 11 residues. The germline V and J ends were trimmed by 3 bases and 6 bases, with 5 bases remaining between them. CDR1 and CDR2 (germline): MNHEY, SVGAGI. The CDR3 DNA sequence: TGTGCCAGCAGTTATGGGAATGGCTACACCTTC. This sequence encodes CASSYGNGYTF.

The chain employs TRBV30 and TRBJ2-5; D is undetermined. With 0 bases removed from V and 6 bases from J, the gap between germline ends came to 11 bases. The V gene's germline CDR1 is GTSNPN and CDR2 SVGIG (reference sequence). The CDR3 extends over 13 amino acids. The DNA of the CDR3 is TGTGCCTGGAGTGTAGGGATGGAGAAGACCCAGTACTTC. It is translated as CAWSVGMEKTQYF.

This chain joins TRBV4-1 and TRBJ2-7; unclear D gene. The germline gives CDR1 MGHRA, CDR2 YSYEKL. There are 15 residues in the CDR3. Trimming took 0 bases from V and 4 from J, leaving 13 bases between them. CDR3 coding DNA: TGCGCCAGCAGCCAAGATTTTGCACACCCATACGAGCAGTACTTC. Translating gives CASSQDFAHPYEQYF.

The genes are TRBV5-1 and TRBJ1-2; no firm D call. Trimming removed 0 bases at V and 0 bases at J, with 6 bases between. CDR1 and CDR2 from the germline V gene are SGHRS and YFSETQ. The CDR3 contains 14 residues. The CDR3 DNA is TGCGCCAGCAGCTTGGGTCAGTCTAACTATGGCTACACCTTC. This gives the protein CASSLGQSNYGYTF.

The rearrangement links TRBV19 to TRBJ2-6; TRBD1 aligns across 10 bases. Germline CDR1 reads LNHDA; CDR2 reads SQIVND (reference sequence). V lost 6 bases and J lost 3; bases outside the gene matches: 8. The CDR3 runs to 17 residues. CDR3 nucleotide sequence: TGTGCCAGTAGACCCGGGACAGGGGTGGGTGGGGCCAACGTCCTGACTTTC. It is translated as CASRPGTGVGGANVLTF.

The J gene is TRBJ2-1, the V gene TRBV6-5, with D tentatively TRBD2 (7 bases). The germline CDR1 and CDR2 sequences are MNHEY and SVGAGI. The germline V and J ends were trimmed by 2 bases and 8 bases, with 16 bases remaining between them. This CDR3 has 15 residues. CDR3 sequence: CASSYGGGRFYEQFF. DNA of the CDR3: TGTGCCAGCAGTTACGGGGGGGGGCGTTTCTATGAGCAGTTCTTC.

This rearrangement joins TRBV5-4 to TRBJ2-5, with a possible D match to TRBD1 (6 bases). Germline CDR1 SGHNT, CDR2 YYREEE (reference sequence). Trimming stripped 0 bases from V and 4 bases from J, with 7 bases between. The CDR3 is 13 residues long. The CDR3 coding sequence is TGTGCCAGCAGCTTGGCAGGGGCAGAGACCCAGTACTTC. Amino acids: CASSLAGAETQYF.

This clone showed up just a few times. V gene TRBV4-1 combines with J gene TRBJ2-3; D possibly uses TRBD1 or TRBD2 (5 bases each). Germline assignment: CDR1 MGHRA and CDR2 YSYEKL. This CDR3 has 13 residues. The V gene lost 6 bases and the J gene lost 0 bases, with 7 bases spanning the gap. CDR3 sequence (DNA): TGCGCCAGCAGGGGGGTGAGCACAGATACGCAGTATTTT. This codes for CASRGVSTDTQYF.

This clone was observed a handful of times. The rearrangement uses TRBV13 and TRBJ2-3; 9 bases line up with TRBD2. V lost 5 bases, J lost 6 bases, and 6 bases stayed unmatched. Germline V gives CDR1 PRHDT, CDR2 FYEKMQ (reference sequence). This CDR3 has 14 amino acids. CDR3: CASSLIAGADTQYF. The CDR3 DNA reads as TGTGCCAGCAGCCTTATAGCGGGGGCCGATACGCAGTATTTT.

The chain is built from TRBV5-1 and TRBJ1-1; no clear D gene. Germline values: CDR1 SGHRS, CDR2 YFSETQ. V dropped 0 bases and J dropped 5 bases, with 8 bases sitting between them. The CDR3 has 13 amino acids. CDR3 loop: CASSLAEGTEAFF. For the CDR3, the DNA is TGCGCCAGCAGCTTGGCCGAGGGAACTGAAGCTTTCTTT.